This TCR beta chain emerged from a study of blood T cell repertoires in COVID-19 (TCRdb year 2020). As for the study more broadly: Samples covering the acute and convalescent phases of COVID-19 were provided by collaborators in the United States, Italy and Spain. The dataset comprised deeply sampled blood TCRbeta repertoires from subjects exposed to, actively infected with, or recovered from COVID-19. Nearly every sample came with metadata listing a de-identified subject ID, COVID-19 status, age in years and sex. Samples were obtained from the ongoing ImmuneRACE study (first 160 participants) and from over a thousand subjects provided by 6 global collaborators. The repertoires were made available in a free public database intended to serve as a resource for research on the immune response to SARS-CoV-2. The material from the prospective study consisted of cDNA or gDNA derived from T cells, B-cell-depleted T cells, or PBMCs. HLA class I and class II types, where available, came from metadata supplied by the sample provider rather than from assay-based typing.

The collaborating institutions used their own protocols to collect whole blood in K2EDTA tubes. For TCRbeta analysis, collaborators shipped samples in one of three forms: frozen whole blood, isolated PBMCs, or DNA extracted from either of those sample types. Concerning this clone: The antigen this receptor binds is unknown. No quality values exist for individual bases; no much larger clone is one base distant.

TCRbeta CDR3 regions were amplified from genomic DNA using the immunoSEQ Assay, a bias-controlled multiplex PCR. The study's processing was this. Within the assay, amplification of reference gene primers was used to estimate how many nucleated cells each sample contained. To quantify the absolute abundance of each unique TCRbeta CDR3 rearrangement, sequence reads were collapsed and filtered. Productive Simpson clonality was computed per sample as the square root of Simpson's diversity index over productive rearrangements. The table comes from immuneACCESS by way of TCRdb, which keeps in-frame sequences with V and J called. Part of the clones is missing from these tables; in studies checked, under half for an unresolved V gene and the rest for unknown reasons. V and J calls and clone size follow that table, whereas D and trimming were derived from the DNA. This sample is represented by roughly 130,000 clones; approximately 80% of them were singletons. Clones ranked in the top ten supply approximately 2% of the sample.

V is pared back by 3 bases and J by 4 bases, with 9 bases lying between the germline termini. From the cysteine up to the phenylalanine, the CDR3 has a length of 13 residues. Only the CDR3 region is kept as DNA, spanning 39 bases read in frame from base 1. CDR1 and CDR2 (MNHEY, SMNVEV) derive from the germline V gene (reference sequence). Overall study results and their limits: How much clinical and demographic metadata was included differed by source and by participant, and the metadata was provided uncurated.

The specimen was peripheral blood. The receptor was isolated from a man between 65 and 85 years old with acute or convalescent COVID-19. The sequence is built from TRBV27 and TRBJ1-2; a confident D gene designation cannot be given. The nucleotide sequence is TGTGCCAGCAGTTTCGCGGGGATCTATGGCTACACCTTC. Protein translation: CASSFAGIYGYTF.